This T cell receptor beta chain was identified during a study of cytomegalovirus exposure and HLA in healthy donors. The assay was immunoSEQ multiplex PCR, and TCRdb's table has in-frame clones only and misses some. Of 150,000 to 200,000 clones in the sample, around 85% were seen once. Study-wide findings and caveats: Subsequent analysis of the 100 to 150 validation repertoires found a tendency for first-cohort TCR clusters to co-occur.

As regards this clone: As yet, its antigen is unknown.

Trimming cost V 4 bases and J 2 bases; bases outside gene matches: 2. Germline V gene data show CDR1 as SGHRS and CDR2 as YFSETQ. The CDR3 extends over 15 amino acids. This rearrangement joins TRBV5-1 to TRBJ2-1; 11 bases align to TRBD2. Sequences were obtained from PBMCs. This TCR was recovered from a man aged 18 to 30 in good health and CMV-seropositive. The CDR3 spells CASSMGLAAYNEQFF. CDR3 in DNA: TGCGCCAGCAGCATGGGACTAGCGGCCTACAATGAGCAGTTCTTC.